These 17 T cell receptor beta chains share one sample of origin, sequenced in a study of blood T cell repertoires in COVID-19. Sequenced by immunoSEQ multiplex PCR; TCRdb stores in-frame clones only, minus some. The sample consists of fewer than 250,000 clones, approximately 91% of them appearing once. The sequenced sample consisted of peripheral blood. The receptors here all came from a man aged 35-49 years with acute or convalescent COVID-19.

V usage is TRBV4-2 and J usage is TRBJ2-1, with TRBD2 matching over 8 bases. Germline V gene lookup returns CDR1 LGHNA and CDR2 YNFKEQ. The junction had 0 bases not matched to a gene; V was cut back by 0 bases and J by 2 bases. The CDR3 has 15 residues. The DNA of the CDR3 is TGTGCCAGCAGCCAAGACGGGGGGGCCTACAATGAGCAGTTCTTC. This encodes CASSQDGGAYNEQFF.

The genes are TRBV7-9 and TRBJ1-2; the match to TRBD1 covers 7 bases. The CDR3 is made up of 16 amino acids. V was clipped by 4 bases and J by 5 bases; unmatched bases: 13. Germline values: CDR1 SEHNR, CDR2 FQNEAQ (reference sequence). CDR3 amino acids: CASSWAMTGPEYGYTF. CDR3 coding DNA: TGTGCCAGCAGCTGGGCCATGACAGGGCCAGAATATGGCTACACCTTC.

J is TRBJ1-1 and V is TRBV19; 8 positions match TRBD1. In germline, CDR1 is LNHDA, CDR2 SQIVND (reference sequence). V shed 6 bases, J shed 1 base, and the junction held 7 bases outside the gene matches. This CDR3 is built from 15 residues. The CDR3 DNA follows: TGTGCCAGTAGGGTATTAACAGGGGGGAACACTGAAGCTTTCTTT. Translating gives CASRVLTGGNTEAFF.

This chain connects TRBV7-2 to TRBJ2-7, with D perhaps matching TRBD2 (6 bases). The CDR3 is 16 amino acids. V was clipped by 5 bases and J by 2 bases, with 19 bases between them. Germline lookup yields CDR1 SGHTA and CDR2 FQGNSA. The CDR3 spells CASSPRTLRGTYEQYF. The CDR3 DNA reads TGTGCCAGCAGCCCAAGGACCCTGCGGGGCACCTACGAGCAGTACTTC.

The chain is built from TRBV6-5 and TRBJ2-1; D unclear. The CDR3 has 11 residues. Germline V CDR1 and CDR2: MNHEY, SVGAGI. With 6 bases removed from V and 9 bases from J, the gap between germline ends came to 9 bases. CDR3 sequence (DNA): TGTGCCAGCAGCCAACATGGTGAGCAGTTCTTC. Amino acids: CASSQHGEQFF.

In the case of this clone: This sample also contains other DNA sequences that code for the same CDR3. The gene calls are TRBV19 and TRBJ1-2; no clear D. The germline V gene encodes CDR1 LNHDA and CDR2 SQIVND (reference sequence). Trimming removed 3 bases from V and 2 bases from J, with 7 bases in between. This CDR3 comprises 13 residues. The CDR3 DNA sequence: TGTGCCAGTAGTATGAGGCAGAACTATGGCTACACCTTC. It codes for CASSMRQNYGYTF. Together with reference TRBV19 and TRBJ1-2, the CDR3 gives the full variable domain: DGGITQSPKYLFRKEGQNVTLSCEQNLNHDAMYWYRQDPGQGLRLIYYSQIVNDFQKGDIAEGYSVSREKKESFPLTVTSAQKNPTAFYLCASSMRQNYGYTFGSGTRLTVV.

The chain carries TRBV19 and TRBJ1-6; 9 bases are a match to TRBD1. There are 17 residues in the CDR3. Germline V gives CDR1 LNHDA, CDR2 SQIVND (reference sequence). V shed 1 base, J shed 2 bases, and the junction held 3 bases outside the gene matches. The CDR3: CASSIGWDRAYNSPLHF. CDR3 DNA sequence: TGTGCCAGTAGTATAGGTTGGGACAGGGCCTATAATTCACCCCTCCACTTT.

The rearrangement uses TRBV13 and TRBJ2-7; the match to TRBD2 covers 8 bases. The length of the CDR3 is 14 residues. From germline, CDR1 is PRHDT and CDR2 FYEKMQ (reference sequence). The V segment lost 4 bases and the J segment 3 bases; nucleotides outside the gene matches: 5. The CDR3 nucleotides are TGTGCCAGCAGCTCGGCGGGGGGAGACTACGAGCAGTACTTC. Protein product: CASSSAGGDYEQYF.

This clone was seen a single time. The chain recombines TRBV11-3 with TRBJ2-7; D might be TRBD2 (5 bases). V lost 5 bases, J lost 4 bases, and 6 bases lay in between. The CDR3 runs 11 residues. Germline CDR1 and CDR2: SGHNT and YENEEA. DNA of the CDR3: TGTGCCAGCAGCCGGGGATACGAGCAGTACTTC. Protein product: CASSRGYEQYF.

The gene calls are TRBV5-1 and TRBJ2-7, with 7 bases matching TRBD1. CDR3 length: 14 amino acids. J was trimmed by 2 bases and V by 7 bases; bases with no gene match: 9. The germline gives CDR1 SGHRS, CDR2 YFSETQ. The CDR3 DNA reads TGCGCCAGCGGAGCCGGGACAGCCGCCTACGAGCAGTACTTC. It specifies CASGAGTAAYEQYF. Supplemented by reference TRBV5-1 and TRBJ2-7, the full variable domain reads KAGVTQTPRYLIKTRGQQVTLSCSPISGHRSVSWYQQTPGQGLQFLFEYFSETQRNKGNFPGRFSGRQFSNSRSEMNVSTLELGDSALYLCASGAGTAAYEQYFGPGTRLTVT.

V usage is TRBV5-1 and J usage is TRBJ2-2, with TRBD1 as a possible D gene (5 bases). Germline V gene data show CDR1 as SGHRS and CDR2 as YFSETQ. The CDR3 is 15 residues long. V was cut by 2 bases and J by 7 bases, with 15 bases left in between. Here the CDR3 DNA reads TGCGCCAGCAGCTTAGGTCAGGGCCCCCACGGGGAGCTGTTTTTT. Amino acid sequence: CASSLGQGPHGELFF.

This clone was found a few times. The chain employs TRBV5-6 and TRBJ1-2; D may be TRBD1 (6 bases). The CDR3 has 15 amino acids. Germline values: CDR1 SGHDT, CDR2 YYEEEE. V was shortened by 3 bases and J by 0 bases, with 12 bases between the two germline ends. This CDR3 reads CASSSQGTSNYGYTF. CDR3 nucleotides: TGTGCCAGCAGCTCTCAGGGGACCTCTAACTATGGCTACACCTTC.

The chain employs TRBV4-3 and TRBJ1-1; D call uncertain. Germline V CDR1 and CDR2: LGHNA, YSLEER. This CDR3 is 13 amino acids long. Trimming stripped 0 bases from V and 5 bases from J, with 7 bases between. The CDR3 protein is CASSQDRGTEAFF. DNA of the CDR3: TGCGCCAGCAGCCAAGATCGAGGGACTGAAGCTTTCTTT.

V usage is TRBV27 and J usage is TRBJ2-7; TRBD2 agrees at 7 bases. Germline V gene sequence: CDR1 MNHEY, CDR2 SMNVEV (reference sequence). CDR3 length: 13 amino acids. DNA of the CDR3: TGTGGAAGCCGGGCGGGAGTGGGGAGAGAGCAGTACTTC. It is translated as CGSRAGVGREQYF.

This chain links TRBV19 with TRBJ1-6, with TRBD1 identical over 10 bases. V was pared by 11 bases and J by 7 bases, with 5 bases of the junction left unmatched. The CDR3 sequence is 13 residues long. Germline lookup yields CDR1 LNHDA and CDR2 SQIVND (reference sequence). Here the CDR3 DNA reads TGTGCCGGCAGACAGGGGGCCAATTCACCCCTCCACTTT. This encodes CAGRQGANSPLHF.

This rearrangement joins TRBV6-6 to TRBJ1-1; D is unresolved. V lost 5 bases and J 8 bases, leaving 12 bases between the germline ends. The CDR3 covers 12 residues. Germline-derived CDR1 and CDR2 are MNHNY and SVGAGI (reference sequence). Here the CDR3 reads CASSPAGLEAFF. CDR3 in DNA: TGTGCCAGCAGTCCAGCGGGGTTGGAAGCTTTCTTT.

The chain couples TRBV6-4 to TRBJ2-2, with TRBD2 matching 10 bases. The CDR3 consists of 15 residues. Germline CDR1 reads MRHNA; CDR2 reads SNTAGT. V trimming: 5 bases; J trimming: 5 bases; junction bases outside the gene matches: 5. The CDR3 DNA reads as TGTGCCAGCAGTCCCCTAGCGGGAGCAACCGGGGAGCTGTTTTTT. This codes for CASSPLAGATGELFF.